This T cell receptor (beta chain) originates from a study of neurological immune-mediated disorders. About the study: About 90% of the roughly 34 multiple sclerosis patients had relapsing-remitting disease; 3 had secondary progressive. Study results and limitations: Across subjects, expanded clones had no CDR3 amino acid sequences in common, pointing to private repertoires in all groups.

5'RACE employing 10-nucleotide random UMIs yielded the cDNA. From 15-18 subjects, each sequencing run yielded over 170 million TCR-beta sequences. TCRdb re-derived calls from the 5' RACE reads in MiXCR, one entry per CDR3 protein. The sample carries about 20,000 distinct CDR3 sequences, about 2.5% recorded once. About this clonotype itself: Its antigen is not known.

The V and J ends lost 5 bases and 4 bases respectively, with 19 bases between them. This CDR3 has 16 residues. CDR1 SGHRS and CDR2 YFSETQ come from the germline V gene. The chain uses TRBV5-1 and TRBJ1-5, with D possibly TRBD1 on 6 matching bases. Material for sequencing was PBMCs. The sequence derives from a woman aged 18-35 years with multiple sclerosis. The CDR3 bases are TGCGCCAGCAGTCCTACCTCAGGGGAGAGGAATCAGCCCCAGCATTTT. Translated, it gives CASSPTSGERNQPQHF.